The entry below describes one T cell receptor beta chain. Its specificity is unknown. The sample originates from a study of T cell responses to AZD1222 COVID-19 vaccine. Study findings and constraints: Baseline seropositivity characterized only 5 or 6 AZD1222 recipients.

The CDR3 length is 15 residues. Unmatched junction bases numbered 8, after V lost 1 base and J lost 7 bases. CDR1 and CDR2 (germline): SGHRS, YFSETQ. The repertoire was sequenced with immunoSEQ multiplex PCR; TCRdb's copy has only in-frame clones and lacks some. The profile shows 250,000 to 300,000 clones, around 93% of them singletons. This chain links TRBV5-1 with TRBJ2-4, with TRBD1 matching 7 bases. Source: peripheral blood, taken 28 days after the second AZD1222 dose. The sequence came from an adult who received the AZD1222 COVID-19 vaccine. The CDR3 is CASSLSTGESNIQYF. The CDR3 DNA reads TGCGCCAGCAGCTTGTCAACAGGGGAATCGAACATTCAGTACTTC.